This is a list of T cell receptor beta chains from one sample in a study of shared clonotypes between healthy human individuals. This table comes from immunoSEQ multiplex PCR, and its TCRdb copy is limited to in-frame clones, with some not included. Of about 1.9 million clones detected, 85% to 95% appear once; the ten largest clones hold roughly 1.7%. The sample was naive CD8+ T cells from PBMCs. The receptors shown here come from a man aged 18 to 30 in good health. Some clones in this sample may be carry-over from other donors' samples. Each CDR3 is given with its conserved first and last residue. The D gene is left open where the match is weak. Not all rows give a size; the values are once, few, many and, for expanded clones, a class.

cdr3_aa cdr3_nt clone_size v_call d_call j_call
CASSRGYEQYF TGTGCCAGCAGTCGAGGCTACGAGCAGTACTTC NA TRBV4-2 NA TRBJ2-7
CASSPDSITGRELFF TGTGCCAGCAGCCCGGACAGCATCACCGGTAGGGAGCTGTTTTTT NA TRBV7-9 NA TRBJ2-2
CASSLGTGANTGELFF TGTGCCAGCAGCTTAGGCACAGGGGCTAACACCGGGGAGCTGTTTTTT NA TRBV11-2 TRBD1 TRBJ2-2
CASSFAGVTEAFF TGTGCCAGCAGCTTTGCAGGGGTGACTGAAGCTTTCTTT few TRBV7-8 NA TRBJ1-1
CASSLDRGNTGELFF TGCGCCAGCAGCTTGGACAGGGGGAACACCGGGGAGCTGTTTTTT once TRBV5-1 TRBD1 TRBJ2-2
CASSHRVREETQYF TGTGCCAGCAGCCACAGGGTCAGGGAAGAGACCCAGTACTTC NA TRBV7-9 NA TRBJ2-5
CASTRKGALPRQERTGELFF TGTGCCAGCACCCGAAAGGGGGCCCTCCCGAGACAGGAACGCACCGGGGAGCTGTTTTTT NA TRBV9 TRBD1 TRBJ2-2
CATSRGGRANEQFF TGTGCCACCAGCAGAGGCGGGAGGGCTAATGAGCAGTTCTTC NA TRBV15 TRBD2 TRBJ2-1
CASSQDVRRAVWTQYF TGCGCCAGCAGCCAAGATGTCCGGAGGGCCGTCTGGACCCAGTACTTC NA TRBV4-3 NA TRBJ2-5
CASSSMPNQPQHF TGTGCCAGCAGTTCAATGCCCAATCAGCCCCAGCATTTT NA TRBV27 NA TRBJ1-5